A selection of T cell receptor beta chains follows, all from one sample in a study of T cells in Graves' hyperthyroidism and ophthalmopathy. MiXCR was run by TCRdb on the multiplex PCR reads, yielding one entry per CDR3 protein. Of about 380,000 distinct CDR3 sequences in the sample, approximately 17% were seen once. Sequenced input: blood. Receptors were obtained from a man aged 18 to 30 with Graves' ophthalmopathy. Each CDR3 is given with its conserved first and last residue. D genes are given only for firm matches. Clone size appears in some rows only: once, few, many, or a class for an expanded clone.

d_call j_call clone_size v_call cdr3_length cdr3_nt cdr3_aa
- TRBJ1-1 many TRBV20-1 14 TGCAGTGCTTCCAGTCCCAGGGACCGAACTGAAGCTTTCTTT CSASSPRDRTEAFF
- TRBJ1-5 many TRBV6-1 13 TGTGCCAGCAGCCGCCGAGGGGGTCAGCCCCAGCATTTT CASSRRGGQPQHF
TRBD1 TRBJ2-2 - TRBV2 14 TGTGCCAGCAAGGGACAGGGTTGGGGCGGGGAGCTGTTTTTT CASKGQGWGGELFF
TRBD2 TRBJ2-3 - TRBV5-4 13 TGTGCCAGCCCGGGGGGGATCACAGATACGCAGTATTTT CASPGGITDTQYF
TRBD1 TRBJ1-5 - TRBV2 13 TGTGCCAGCAGCGGACAGGGGGAGCAGCCCCAGCATTTT CASSGQGEQPQHF
- TRBJ1-1 - TRBV15 13 TGTGCCACCAGAGTCACGCAGAACACTGAAGCTTTCTTT CATRVTQNTEAFF
- TRBJ1-4 - TRBV28 14 TGTGCCAGCAGTTTTCAATTAACTAATGAAAAACTGTTTTTT CASSFQLTNEKLFF
TRBD1 TRBJ2-6 many TRBV28 19 TGTGCCAGCATCCCCATCCCGGGACAGGGCTTCTCTGGGGCCAACGTCCTGACTTTC CASIPIPGQGFSGANVLTF
TRBD1 TRBJ1-5 few TRBV27 15 TGTGCCAGCAGTCCCCGGACAGGGACCGGTCAGCCCCAGCATTTT CASSPRTGTGQPQHF
TRBD1 TRBJ1-2 many TRBV9 14 TGTGCCAGCAGCCCAACAGGGGTGGCCTATGGCTACACCTTC CASSPTGVAYGYTF
TRBD1 TRBJ1-4 - TRBV5-4 13 TGTGCCAGCAGCCGGGACAGGGACGAAAAACTGTTTTTT CASSRDRDEKLFF
- TRBJ2-3 - TRBV9 13 TGTGCCAGCAGCGAGACTGTGGGCGATACGCAGTATTTT CASSETVGDTQYF
- TRBJ1-5 few TRBV2 14 TGTGCCAGCAGTGAGGGACGGAGCAATCAGCCCCAGCATTTT CASSEGRSNQPQHF
TRBD1 TRBJ1-5 - TRBV28 15 TGTGCCAGCAGTCGCCCCGGGACAGGGGGTCAGCCCCAGCATTTT CASSRPGTGGQPQHF
- TRBJ1-5 many TRBV6-5 14 TGTGCCAGCAGTTATGGGGGTACCAATCAGCCCCAGCATTTT CASSYGGTNQPQHF
- TRBJ1-4 many TRBV3-1 16 TGTGCCAGCAGCCAAGAGGGTGGGCGCGTTAATGAAAAACTGTTTTTT CASSQEGGRVNEKLFF